This T cell receptor (beta chain) was identified during a study of blood T cell repertoires in COVID-19 (dated by TCRdb to 2019 to 2021). In terms of the full investigation: Collaborator samples came from the United States, Italy and Spain and covered acute and convalescent phases of COVID-19. Sample metadata almost always included a de-identified subject ID, COVID-19 status, age in years and sex. The repertoires were released in a freely available public database meant as a resource for research on the immune response to SARS-CoV-2. The prospective study material was composed of cDNA or gDNA derived from T cells, B-cell-depleted T cells, or PBMCs. Samples were obtained from the ongoing ImmuneRACE study (first 160 participants) and from 1,254 subjects provided by 6 global collaborators. The dataset comprised deeply sampled blood TCRbeta repertoires from subjects exposed to, actively infected with, or recovered from COVID-19. HLA class I and class II types, where available, came from metadata supplied by the sample provider rather than from assay-based typing.

There are 14 amino acids in the CDR3, from cysteine to phenylalanine inclusive. Of all the DNA, just the CDR3 is kept, 42 bases in frame from base 1. Sequences LGHDT (CDR1) and YNNKEL (CDR2) are obtained from the germline V gene (reference sequence). Ends trimmed: V by 3 bases, J by 7 bases; bases unmatched to a gene: 7. Turning to this clone: Its target antigen remains unknown. Per-base qualities were not stored, and no clone one base away is much larger.

Study-level results and caveats: The amount of clinical and demographic metadata varied by source and participant and was provided uncurated.

Collaborating institutions collected whole blood in K2EDTA tubes following their own protocols. For TCRbeta analysis, collaborators shipped samples in one of three forms: frozen whole blood, isolated PBMCs, or DNA extracted from either of those sample types. TCRbeta CDR3 regions were amplified from genomic DNA using the immunoSEQ Assay, a bias-controlled multiplex PCR. The study's own analysis went as follows. Within the assay, amplification of reference gene primers was used to estimate how many nucleated cells each sample contained. To quantify the absolute abundance of each unique TCRbeta CDR3 rearrangement, sequence reads were collapsed and filtered. For each sample, productive Simpson clonality was calculated as the square root of Simpson's diversity index over productive rearrangements. This is the immuneACCESS table as TCRdb keeps it, with only in-frame sequences that have V and J called. A part of the clones is gone; compared with another copy, unresolved V genes explain less than half, and the rest is unexplained. The DNA was the basis for D and trimming; V, J and clone size are from that table. This sample gives approximately 52,000 clones in total; 75% to 95% of them show up just once. The top ten clonotypes cover about 6.5% of the sample.

The TCR comes from a man over 45 with active COVID-19. The chain is assembled from TRBV3-1 (or the pseudogene TRBV3-2) and TRBJ2-7; 9 central bases correspond to TRBD1. The sample was peripheral blood. This receptor carries the CDR3 CASSQGQGLGEQYF. The DNA is TGTGCCAGCAGCCAGGGACAGGGTCTTGGGGAGCAGTACTTC.